Presented here are 15 T cell receptor beta chains from one specimen sequenced in a study of graft-versus-host responses after intestinal transplantation. Here immunoSEQ multiplex PCR was the method, and the copy in TCRdb shows in-frame clones only, minus some. In the table there are some 85,000 clones, about nine tenths of which are singletons. These TCRs are of unknown antigen specificity. The sequencing used unstimulated CD8+ T cells sorted from spleen or lymph node cells, collected before transplant. Source of these receptors: a human donor who was the organ donor for an intestinal transplant.

This chain joins TRBV5-6 and TRBJ2-7, with TRBD1 as a possible D gene (6 bases). The germline CDR1 and CDR2 sequences are SGHDT and YYEEEE. This CDR3 comprises 14 residues. Trimming pared 0 bases from V and 2 bases from J, leaving 9 bases between. CDR3 sequence reads: CASSLGTGTYEQYF. The CDR3 DNA is TGTGCCAGCAGCTTGGGAACAGGGACCTACGAGCAGTACTTC.

The chain carries TRBV4-2 and TRBJ2-7; 9 nucleotides agree with TRBD2. V trimming: 7 bases; J trimming: 6 bases; junction bases outside the gene matches: 16. This CDR3 has 16 residues. The germline CDR1 and CDR2 sequences are LGHNA and YNFKEQ. In DNA form, the CDR3 reads TGTGCCAGCACCGCATCCCCTAGCGGGGTGAGCTTCGAGCAGTACTTC. Its protein product is CASTASPSGVSFEQYF.

The chain couples TRBV25-1 to TRBJ2-7; 8 bases are shared with TRBD1. This CDR3 is 17 amino acids long. Germline CDR1 reads MGHDK; CDR2 reads SYGVNS. The V and J ends lost 0 bases and 6 bases, in that order; junction bases with no gene match: 13. The CDR3: CASSEYSGDRLQVEQYF. The CDR3 nucleotides read TGTGCCAGCAGTGAATACTCCGGGGACAGGCTGCAGGTCGAGCAGTACTTC.

J is TRBJ2-5 and V is TRBV6-1, with D perhaps TRBD2 (6 bases). Per the germline V gene, CDR1 is MNHNS and CDR2 is SASEGT. V shed 3 bases and J shed 2 bases, with 16 bases lying between them. The CDR3 has 16 amino acids. CDR3 DNA: TGTGCCAGCAGTGACCCGGAGGGGAAGATTCAAGAGACCCAGTACTTC. Protein sequence: CASSDPEGKIQETQYF.

The chain joins TRBV19 to TRBJ1-1; D call uncertain. Per germline, CDR1 LNHDA and CDR2 SQIVND (reference sequence). This CDR3 contains 13 residues. The V end was cut by 3 bases, the J end by 6 bases, with 11 bases between. The CDR3 protein is CASSMIPQAEAFF. As DNA, the CDR3 is TGTGCCAGTAGTATGATCCCCCAGGCTGAAGCTTTCTTT.

The V call is TRBV4-2, the J call TRBJ2-7; 8 bases match TRBD2. CDR3 size: 15 residues. Germline CDR1 LGHNA, CDR2 YNFKEQ. Trimming cost V 4 bases and J 5 bases; bases outside gene matches: 10. The CDR3 spells CASSRLLGGANEQYF. CDR3 DNA sequence: TGTGCCAGCAGCCGGCTCCTCGGGGGGGCTAACGAGCAGTACTTC.

The table lists this clone with a count of one. This chain uses TRBV4-1 with TRBJ1-2; D perhaps matches TRBD1 (5 bases). The CDR3 covers 15 residues. Germline CDR1 and CDR2: MGHRA and YSYEKL. The V gene lost 1 base and the J gene lost 4 bases, with 13 bases spanning the gap. In nucleotides, the CDR3 is TGCGCCAGCAGCCAAGGTCGGGGGACTGGCTATGGCTACACCTTC. Amino acids: CASSQGRGTGYGYTF.

V gene TRBV4-3 combines with J gene TRBJ2-7, with TRBD2 matching over 12 bases. The CDR3 sequence is 20 residues long. The germline V gene has CDR1 LGHNA and CDR2 YSLEER. V trimming: 3 bases; J trimming: 1 base; junction bases outside the gene matches: 16. CDR3 in amino acids: CASSQERDRGGLAGSYEQYF. CDR3 nucleotide sequence: TGCGCCAGCAGCCAGGAAAGGGACAGGGGCGGACTAGCGGGGTCCTACGAGCAGTACTTC.

The chain recombines TRBV4-1 with TRBJ2-7, with a tentative D call TRBD1 (6 bases). Germline CDR1 MGHRA, CDR2 YSYEKL. This CDR3 is built from 16 residues. V lost 3 bases and J lost 0, with 15 bases in between. DNA for the CDR3: TGCGCCAGCAGCCAGGACACCTTGACAGGCTCCTACGAGCAGTACTTC. The encoded protein is CASSQDTLTGSYEQYF.

This clone was counted a single time. The chain couples TRBV4-3 to TRBJ2-7; 7 bases fit TRBD1. The V segment lost 4 bases and the J segment 0 bases; nucleotides outside the gene matches: 6. Germline-derived CDR1 and CDR2 are LGHNA and YSLEER. The CDR3 is 15 residues long. The CDR3 loop is CASSLLGQASYEQYF. For the CDR3, the DNA is TGCGCCAGCAGCCTCCTCGGACAGGCCTCCTACGAGCAGTACTTC.

For the CDR3, the DNA is TGTGCCAGCAGTGAAGAGACTAGCCTCGCAGATACGCAGTATTTT. Its translation: CASSEETSLADTQYF. The V call is TRBV6-1, the J call TRBJ2-3; 7 nucleotides line up with TRBD2. Trimming took 1 base from V and 4 from J; bases not matched to a gene: 5. The germline CDR1 and CDR2 sequences are MNHNS and SASEGT. The CDR3 is 15 residues long.

The V and J genes are TRBV27 and TRBJ2-7; 8 nucleotides align to TRBD1. The germline V gene has CDR1 MNHEY and CDR2 SMNVEV (reference sequence). Losses at the gene ends were 11 bases for V and 5 bases for J; bases not matched to a gene: 11. The CDR3 consists of 13 residues. CDR3 protein: CAAGVDRANEQYF. The CDR3 DNA reads TGTGCCGCAGGAGTGGACAGGGCGAACGAGCAGTACTTC.

The table lists this clone with a few counts. The chain carries TRBV4-3 and TRBJ1-4; D gene uncertain. The germline CDR1 and CDR2 sequences are LGHNA and YSLEER. V lost 1 base to trimming and J lost 6 bases, with 12 bases between them. The CDR3 consists of 15 residues. The chain's CDR3 is CASSQALVEDEKLFF. DNA of the CDR3: TGCGCCAGCAGCCAAGCCCTGGTGGAGGATGAAAAACTGTTTTTT.

This sequence joins TRBV7-3 and TRBJ1-1, with D maybe TRBD1 (5 bases). Germline V lookup: CDR1 SGHTA, CDR2 FQGTGA. V was shortened by 2 bases and J by 1 base, with 17 bases between the two germline ends. This CDR3 region has 17 residues. In DNA, the CDR3 is TGTGCCAGCAGCTTATATTCCCTGGGGCAGGCGAACACTGAAGCTTTCTTT. The encoded protein is CASSLYSLGQANTEAFF.

This chain connects TRBV7-3 to TRBJ2-6, with D unresolved. The CDR3 has 15 amino acids. CDR1 and CDR2 (germline): SGHTA, FQGTGA. V shed 1 base and J shed 0 bases, with 4 bases lying between them. CDR3 nucleotide sequence: TGTGCCAGCAGCTTAAGAGACTCTGGGGCCAACGTCCTGACTTTC. This translates into CASSLRDSGANVLTF.